The 27 T cell receptor beta chains below come from one sample, sequenced in a study of blood T cell repertoires in COVID-19. Data came from immunoSEQ multiplex PCR; TCRdb stores just in-frame clones and leaves some out. The sample carries 50,000 or so clones, roughly 82% recorded once. Sequenced material: peripheral blood. Receptors originate from a man aged 40-49 years with acute or convalescent COVID-19.

The gene calls are TRBV19 and TRBJ1-1, with a tentative D call TRBD1 (5 bases). Germline V gene data show CDR1 as LNHDA and CDR2 as SQIVND (reference sequence). The CDR3 sequence is 14 residues long. Trimming cost V 3 bases and J 8 bases, with 16 bases left between them. The DNA for the CDR3 is TGTGCCAGTAGTATCGGGACTCCCCTCGGGGAAGCTTTCTTT. Amino acids: CASSIGTPLGEAFF.

The J gene is TRBJ2-3, the V gene TRBV15; D gene unclear. Per germline, CDR1 LNHNV and CDR2 YYDKDF (reference sequence). V lost 3 bases and J lost 6, with 13 bases in between. The CDR3 contains 14 residues. The CDR3 region has the DNA TGTGCCACCAGCAGGGCCTCCGTCGTCGATACGCAGTATTTT. Its translation is CATSRASVVDTQYF.

This chain connects TRBV6-5 to TRBJ1-5, with D tentatively TRBD1 (5 bases). The CDR3 extends over 13 amino acids. CDR1 and CDR2 (germline): MNHEY, SVGAGI. Trimming pared 7 bases from V and 0 bases from J, leaving 7 bases between. The CDR3 loop is CASKDNSNQPQHF. DNA of the CDR3: TGTGCCAGCAAGGACAATAGCAATCAGCCCCAGCATTTT.

This sequence joins TRBV5-1 and TRBJ2-1, with D perhaps matching TRBD1 (6 bases). Per germline, CDR1 SGHRS and CDR2 YFSETQ. V was cut by 2 bases and J by 4 bases, with 7 bases left in between. This CDR3 region has 13 residues. The CDR3 region has the DNA TGCGCCAGCAGCTTCGGACAGTACAATGAGCAGTTCTTC. Amino acid sequence: CASSFGQYNEQFF.

The chain joins TRBV5-1 to TRBJ1-6, with TRBD1 matching 8 bases. This CDR3 has 14 residues. V was clipped by 5 bases and J by 8 bases; unmatched bases: 6. Germline lookup yields CDR1 SGHRS and CDR2 YFSETQ. Here the CDR3 DNA reads TGCGCCAGCAGACAGGACAGGGTTGATTCACCCCTCCACTTT. Protein: CASRQDRVDSPLHF.

The rearrangement joins TRBV6-5 to TRBJ2-7; 13 bases fit TRBD2. The V gene end was trimmed by 5 bases and the J gene end by 3 bases; junction bases not matched to a gene: 1. The CDR3 totals 14 residues. The germline V gene encodes CDR1 MNHEY and CDR2 SVGAGI. CDR3 loop: CASSRTSGGYEQYF. The CDR3 region has the DNA TGTGCCAGCAGTCGGACTAGCGGGGGCTACGAGCAGTACTTC.

The chain has TRBV2 and TRBJ2-5; 7 bases are a match to TRBD1. J gave up 4 bases and V 5 bases, and 10 bases lay outside the gene matches. Germline CDR1 and CDR2: SNHLY and FYNNEI. This CDR3 region has 15 residues. The chain's CDR3 is CASSKRQGGTETQYF. The CDR3 DNA is TGTGCCAGCAGTAAACGACAGGGTGGTACAGAGACCCAGTACTTC.

V gene TRBV10-3 combines with J gene TRBJ1-2; 12 bases match TRBD1. The V gene end was trimmed by 6 bases and the J gene end by 4 bases; junction bases not matched to a gene: 6. This CDR3 has 15 amino acids. Germline V gene lookup returns CDR1 ENHRY and CDR2 SYGVKD. The DNA of the CDR3 is TGTGCCATCAGGCCTGGGACAGGGGGCTCCTATGGCTACACCTTC. Translating gives CAIRPGTGGSYGYTF.

This chain joins TRBV6-5 and TRBJ1-5, with a weak D call TRBD1 (6 bases). The CDR3 consists of 15 residues. Germline assignment: CDR1 MNHEY and CDR2 SVGAGI. V was shortened by 0 bases and J by 3 bases, with 9 bases between the two germline ends. The CDR3 loop reads CASSYSRQDNQPQHF. Written as DNA, the CDR3 is TGTGCCAGCAGTTACTCGAGACAGGACAATCAGCCCCAGCATTTT.

This clone was seen a handful of times. The CDR3 protein is CASSIGGAIGSEQYF. The CDR3 DNA is TGTGCCAGCAGCATAGGGGGCGCGATTGGGAGCGAGCAGTACTTC. This chain joins TRBV27 and TRBJ2-7, with 7 bases that match TRBD1. V trimming: 6 bases; J trimming: 6 bases; junction bases outside the gene matches: 14. The CDR3 is made up of 15 amino acids. Per the germline V gene, CDR1 is MNHEY and CDR2 is SMNVEV (reference sequence).

V and J are TRBV5-4 and TRBJ2-5; 8 nucleotides line up with TRBD1. The V segment lost 5 bases and the J segment 5 bases; nucleotides outside the gene matches: 11. From germline, CDR1 is SGHNT and CDR2 YYREEE (reference sequence). The CDR3 length is 15 residues. This chain's CDR3 is CASSRRTGSEETQYF. CDR3 sequence (DNA): TGTGCCAGCAGTCGTCGGACAGGGAGTGAGGAGACCCAGTACTTC.

The V call is TRBV19, the J call TRBJ2-1; 10 bases agree with TRBD2. After removal of 6 bases from V and 3 bases from J, the junction contained 2 bases not matched to a gene. This CDR3 comprises 14 residues. CDR1 is LNHDA and CDR2 is SQIVND in the germline V gene (reference sequence). The CDR3 here is CASRERGGYNEQFF. The CDR3 DNA follows: TGTGCCAGTAGAGAGCGGGGGGGCTACAATGAGCAGTTCTTC. Looking up the rest from reference TRBV19 and TRBJ2-1 gives the full variable domain: DGGITQSPKYLFRKEGQNVTLSCEQNLNHDAMYWYRQDPGQGLRLIYYSQIVNDFQKGDIAEGYSVSREKKESFPLTVTSAQKNPTAFYLCASRERGGYNEQFFGPGTRLTVL.

The genes are TRBV29-1 and TRBJ1-2; possibly TRBD1 for D (6 bases). The CDR3 spans 11 residues. Trimming cost V 5 bases and J 5 bases, with 9 bases left between them. CDR1 and CDR2 from the germline V gene are SQVTM and ANQGSEA. The CDR3 bases are TGCAGCGTTTCAGGGGCTTATGGCTACACCTTC. This codes for CSVSGAYGYTF.

The chain joins TRBV6-5 to TRBJ1-6, with TRBD1 identical over 10 bases. Losses at the gene ends were 6 bases for V and 10 bases for J; bases not matched to a gene: 6. The CDR3 contains 14 residues. Germline V CDR1 and CDR2: MNHEY, SVGAGI. Here the CDR3 reads CASRGQGVGSPLHF. The CDR3 DNA reads as TGTGCCAGCAGAGGACAGGGGGTCGGATCACCCCTCCACTTT.

This chain links TRBV6-4 with TRBJ2-2; 7 bases match TRBD2. This CDR3 region has 14 residues. Germline V gene data show CDR1 as MRHNA and CDR2 as SNTAGT. The V and J ends lost 2 bases and 3 bases, in that order; junction bases with no gene match: 0. This CDR3 is CASSDGGDTGELFF. The CDR3 region has the DNA TGTGCCAGCAGTGACGGGGGGGACACCGGGGAGCTGTTTTTT.

This clone was counted a single time. The chain couples TRBV6-5 to TRBJ1-1; perhaps TRBD1 as D (6 bases). CDR1 and CDR2 from the germline V gene are MNHEY and SVGAGI. The CDR3 covers 14 residues. Trimming shortened V by 9 bases and J by 0 bases, and 14 bases separated the two germline ends. CDR3 residues: CASKNTGLNTEAFF. CDR3 bases: TGTGCCAGTAAGAATACAGGGCTGAACACTGAAGCTTTCTTT.

The rearrangement joins TRBV7-2 to TRBJ1-1; 7 nucleotides align to TRBD1. The CDR3 consists of 14 residues. In germline, CDR1 is SGHTA, CDR2 FQGNSA. V shed 0 bases and J 4 bases; nucleotides not matched to a gene: 2. The CDR3 spells CASSLAGQPTEAFF. The CDR3 DNA is TGTGCCAGCAGCTTAGCGGGACAGCCCACTGAAGCTTTCTTT.

This chain links TRBV2 with TRBJ1-2; D is uncertain. Germline CDR1 and CDR2: SNHLY and FYNNEI. There are 13 residues in the CDR3. The V end lost 2 bases, the J end lost 8 bases, and 12 bases lay between the germline ends. This CDR3 is CASSEWHTVGYTF. DNA for the CDR3: TGTGCCAGCAGTGAATGGCATACAGTGGGCTACACCTTC.

This chain joins TRBV5-1 and TRBJ1-2, with D possibly being TRBD1 (5 bases). The CDR3 sequence is 12 residues long. Germline V gene sequence: CDR1 SGHRS, CDR2 YFSETQ. Trimming stripped 4 bases from V and 6 bases from J, with 10 bases between. CDR3 coding DNA: TGCGCCAGCAGCGGGACTGCGAATGGCTACACCTTC. Translation gives CASSGTANGYTF.

V usage is TRBV7-6 and J usage is TRBJ2-7; 12 bases fit TRBD1. Per germline, CDR1 SGHVS and CDR2 FNYEAQ. V lost 5 bases and J lost 3; bases outside the gene matches: 8. There are 16 residues in the CDR3. CDR3 DNA sequence: TGTGCCAGCAGCCCTTCCGGGACAGGGGGCGTCTACGAGCAGTACTTC. Translation gives CASSPSGTGGVYEQYF.

V is TRBV28 and J is TRBJ2-7, with a possible D match to TRBD1 (6 bases). CDR3 length: 13 residues. Trimming pared 2 bases from V and 2 bases from J, leaving 7 bases between. The germline V gene has CDR1 MDHEN and CDR2 SYDVKM. The CDR3 coding sequence is TGTGCCAGCAGTTTAGCAGGGGCCTACGAGCAGTACTTC. This translates into CASSLAGAYEQYF. The complete variable domain, with remaining parts taken from reference TRBV28 and TRBJ2-7, reads DVKVTQSSRYLVKRTGEKVFLECVQDMDHENMFWYRQDPGLGLRLIYFSYDVKMKEKGDIPEGYSVSREKKERFSLILESASTNQTSMYLCASSLAGAYEQYFGPGTRLTVT.

The V call is TRBV9, the J call TRBJ2-1; 10 bases agree with TRBD2. The CDR3 is 17 residues long. Germline lookup yields CDR1 SGDLS and CDR2 YYNGEE. Trimming removed 2 bases from V and 5 bases from J; junction bases left unmatched: 10. In DNA form, the CDR3 reads TGTGCCAGCAGCGTTACACCTAGCGGGGGCGGTAACAATGAGCAGTTCTTC. Its protein product is CASSVTPSGGGNNEQFF.

This chain joins TRBV19 and TRBJ1-2, with TRBD1 matching 9 bases. With 8 bases clipped from V and 4 bases from J, the junction kept 8 bases outside the gene matches. In germline, CDR1 is LNHDA, CDR2 SQIVND (reference sequence). This CDR3 has 14 residues. CDR3 residues: CASGGQGRAYGYTF. The CDR3 DNA reads as TGTGCCAGTGGTGGACAGGGGAGGGCCTATGGCTACACCTTC.

This clone is a singleton in its sample. The chain couples TRBV13 to TRBJ1-6; D gene unclear. Germline CDR1 PRHDT, CDR2 FYEKMQ (reference sequence). The CDR3 has 13 amino acids. V was clipped by 5 bases and J by 10 bases, with 12 bases between them. The CDR3 loop reads CASSQDSISPLHF. CDR3 nucleotides: TGTGCCAGCAGCCAGGACTCAATATCACCCCTCCACTTT.

The chain links TRBV29-1 to TRBJ1-3, with a possible D match to TRBD1 (6 bases). Germline V CDR1 and CDR2: SQVTM, ANQGSEA. The CDR3 spans 14 residues. Trimming pared 4 bases from V and 2 bases from J, leaving 12 bases between. CDR3 sequence reads: CSVADTGTGNTIYF. The CDR3 DNA reads as TGCAGCGTTGCGGACACAGGGACTGGAAACACCATATATTTT.

The J gene is TRBJ1-1, the V gene TRBV6-5, with 8 nucleotides matching TRBD1. Germline CDR1 is MNHEY and CDR2 is SVGAGI. With 6 bases clipped from V and 3 bases from J, the junction kept 3 bases outside the gene matches. The CDR3 runs 13 residues. Here the CDR3 reads CASSPGGYTEAFF. The CDR3 region has the DNA TGTGCCAGCAGCCCAGGGGGCTACACTGAAGCTTTCTTT.

The V and J genes are TRBV24-1 and TRBJ1-5, with D possibly TRBD1 on 5 matching bases. Trimming shortened V by 4 bases and J by 3 bases, and 12 bases separated the two germline ends. Per germline, CDR1 KGHDR and CDR2 SFDVKD. This CDR3 has 15 residues. CDR3 protein: CATSDPRAVNQPQHF. DNA for the CDR3: TGTGCCACCAGTGACCCCAGGGCCGTCAATCAGCCCCAGCATTTT.